The 22 T cell receptor beta chains presented below share a single source sample, sequenced in a study of blood T cells in healthy people across ages (dated by TCRdb to between 2015 and 2016). Library creation used 5' RACE. Sequencing used an Illumina HiSeq 2500. The second PCR ran for roughly 6 to 11 cycles and used a J-beta primer mix along with a sample-barcoded 5' primer. TCRdb handled the public reads itself, with Q25 trimming in fastp and clone calling in MiXCR, and kept productive beta chains. Rows are combined by CDR3 protein, so each entry shows the most common genes and DNA. The sample table contains 700,000 to 950,000 distinct CDR3 sequences; only one count was recorded for 58% of them. The top ten hold roughly 22% of the sample. The sequenced sample consisted of blood. These receptors were collected from a man aged 30 to 39 in good health.

The chain employs TRBV2 and TRBJ1-6; no firm D call. The germline V and J ends were trimmed by 5 bases and 8 bases, with 13 bases remaining between them. This CDR3 comprises 14 residues. The germline V gene encodes CDR1 SNHLY and CDR2 FYNNEI. CDR3 sequence: CASSTGRLDSPLHF. The CDR3 DNA is TGTGCCAGCAGTACCGGGAGACTGGATTCACCCCTCCACTTT.

The V and J genes are TRBV6-5 and TRBJ1-1, with unresolved D. The CDR3 is 15 amino acids. Germline CDR1 and CDR2: MNHEY and SVGAGI. The V end lost 6 bases, the J end lost 1 base, and 15 bases lay between the germline ends. The CDR3, as DNA: TGTGCCAGCAGCCTACCGGGAAGCAAGAACACTGAAGCTTTCTTT. It specifies CASSLPGSKNTEAFF.

The chain recombines TRBV7-2 with TRBJ2-3; TRBD2 matches 7 bases. The CDR3 is 17 residues long. With 1 base clipped from V and 1 base from J, the junction kept 8 bases outside the gene matches. CDR1 and CDR2 (germline): SGHTA, FQGNSA. The CDR3 here is CASSLGLAVSRTDTQYF. DNA for the CDR3: TGTGCCAGCAGCTTAGGCCTAGCGGTTTCCCGCACAGATACGCAGTATTTT.

This clonotype was counted only a few times. V and J are TRBV6-5 and TRBJ2-1; D unresolved. The CDR3 extends over 15 amino acids. Germline V gene lookup returns CDR1 MNHEY and CDR2 SVGAGI. V lost 5 bases and J 0 bases, leaving 11 bases between the germline ends. The CDR3 here is CASSPDWSSYNEQFF. CDR3 DNA: TGTGCCAGCAGTCCCGACTGGAGCTCCTACAATGAGCAGTTCTTC.

V is TRBV7-2 and J is TRBJ2-1, with TRBD2 matching 7 bases. Trimming removed 5 bases from V and 6 bases from J; junction bases left unmatched: 7. CDR3 length: 14 amino acids. CDR1 is SGHTA, CDR2 FQGNSA, per germline. CDR3 amino acids: CASSAGGSRNEQFF. For the CDR3, the DNA is TGTGCCAGCAGCGCCGGGGGGTCCCGCAATGAGCAGTTCTTC.

About this clonotype itself: The junction does not match germline at one end; this may be a read error. The V and J genes are TRBV13 and TRBJ1-2; D unclear. The CDR3 spans 14 residues. The germline gives CDR1 PRHDT, CDR2 FYEKMQ (reference sequence). The CDR3 DNA reads TGTGCCAGCAGCCCCGGACCACGAGGCTATGGCCACACCTTC. Residues: CASSPGPRGYGHTF.

This clonotype was seen a few times. The V gene is TRBV28, the J gene TRBJ2-7, with TRBD2 identical over 10 bases. V dropped 6 bases and J dropped 6; count of bases not matched to a gene: 17. The CDR3 is 17 amino acids. Germline loops: CDR1 MDHEN, CDR2 SYDVKM. Here the CDR3 reads CASSMPSTSGTPREQYF. The CDR3 coding sequence is TGTGCCAGCAGCATGCCAAGTACTAGCGGGACCCCTCGCGAGCAGTACTTC.

V is TRBV25-1 and J is TRBJ1-2; 7 nucleotides agree with TRBD1. Germline V lookup: CDR1 MGHDK, CDR2 SYGVNS. This CDR3 has 15 amino acids. The V and J ends lost 6 bases and 0 bases, in that order; junction bases with no gene match: 7. This CDR3 is CASRGTEGPNYGYTF. As DNA, the CDR3 is TGTGCCAGCAGGGGGACAGAAGGACCTAACTATGGCTACACCTTC.

The chain employs TRBV10-3 and TRBJ2-7; 8 bases align to TRBD1. This CDR3 region has 15 residues. The germline gives CDR1 ENHRY, CDR2 SYGVKD. V lost 4 bases and J lost 3; bases outside the gene matches: 8. CDR3 DNA: TGTGCCATCAGTGCCGCAGGGGGCAGGCGCTACGAGCAGTACTTC. Translation: CAISAAGGRRYEQYF.

V gene TRBV2 combines with J gene TRBJ2-5; TRBD2 matches 7 bases. Germline lookup yields CDR1 SNHLY and CDR2 FYNNEI. CDR3 length equals 11 residues. Trimming took 11 bases from V and 4 from J; bases not matched to a gene: 4. The CDR3 sequence: CAAGRGETQYF. In DNA form, the CDR3 reads TGTGCCGCGGGGAGGGGAGAGACCCAGTACTTC. The variable domain in full, with the rest retrieved from reference TRBV2 and TRBJ2-5, is EPEVTQTPSHQVTQMGQEVILRCVPISNHLYFYWYRQILGQKVEFLVSFYNNEISEKSEIFDDQFSVERPDGSNFTLKIRSTKLEDSAMYFCAAGRGETQYFGPGTRLLVL.

The chain couples TRBV3-1 to TRBJ1-2; no clear D gene. Trimming removed 2 bases from V and 1 base from J, with 11 bases in between. Germline V lookup: CDR1 LGHDT, CDR2 YNNKEL (reference sequence). CDR3 length equals 15 residues. CDR3 residues: CASSQINSVNYGYTF. DNA of the CDR3: TGTGCCAGCAGCCAAATTAACAGCGTTAACTATGGCTACACCTTC.

V usage is TRBV7-7 and J usage is TRBJ2-5, with D perhaps being TRBD1 or TRBD2 (7 bases each). V lost 5 bases to trimming and J lost 0 bases, with 16 bases between them. This CDR3 is built from 16 residues. Germline CDR1 is SSHAT and CDR2 is FNYEAQ (reference sequence). CDR3 DNA: TGTGCCAGCAGCCAGGGGGGAGCGGGGTACCAAGAGACCCAGTACTTC. Encoded protein: CASSQGGAGYQETQYF.

A few counts support this clonotype. The V call is TRBV5-1, the J call TRBJ2-1; D gene uncertain. V was shortened by 5 bases and J by 4 bases, with 16 bases between the two germline ends. This CDR3 spans 15 amino acids. The germline V gene has CDR1 SGHRS and CDR2 YFSETQ. CDR3 sequence reads: CASRHKGPLYNEQFF. CDR3 in DNA: TGCGCCAGCAGGCATAAAGGACCCCTATACAATGAGCAGTTCTTC.

The CDR3 coding sequence is TGTGCCAGCAGCTTAGCCCCCCTAGCGCACGAGCAGTTCTTC. Protein sequence: CASSLAPLAHEQFF. The chain uses TRBV7-9 and TRBJ2-1; D possibly corresponds to TRBD2 (6 bases). Germline V lookup: CDR1 SEHNR, CDR2 FQNEAQ (reference sequence). Trimming pared 0 bases from V and 10 bases from J, leaving 13 bases between. The CDR3 covers 14 residues.

This chain connects TRBV29-1 to TRBJ2-1; 7 bases map to TRBD2. This CDR3 contains 15 residues. V was pared by 6 bases and J by 0 bases, with 8 bases of the junction left unmatched. Germline CDR1 SQVTM, CDR2 ANQGSEA. CDR3 DNA: TGCAGCGTCAGCTATAGCGGGCCCTCCTACAATGAGCAGTTCTTC. Translated, it gives CSVSYSGPSYNEQFF.

The chain joins TRBV11-2 to TRBJ2-5; 8 bases align to TRBD2. Germline values: CDR1 SGHAT, CDR2 FQNNGV. The trim removed 5 bases at V and 1 base at J, leaving 15 bases unmatched. The CDR3 length is 18 residues. The CDR3 nucleotides are TGTGCCAGCAGCACTAGCATTGGGTTAGCGGGACTCCAAGAGACCCAGTACTTC. Amino acid sequence: CASSTSIGLAGLQETQYF.

The rearrangement joins TRBV6-2 or TRBV6-3 to TRBJ2-1; no clear D gene. V lost 0 bases, J lost 9 bases, and 9 bases lay in between. The CDR3 is 13 amino acids. From germline, CDR1 is MNHEY and CDR2 SVGEGT. The CDR3 protein is CASSYSMTGEQFF. The CDR3 region has the DNA TGTGCCAGCAGTTACTCGATGACGGGTGAGCAGTTCTTC.

This clonotype was seen once. V gene TRBV6-2 or TRBV6-3 combines with J gene TRBJ2-5; D might be TRBD1 or TRBD2, each matching 5 bases. The J call may be incorrect, as the DNA end agrees better with TRBJ2-7. The CDR3 loop spans 14 amino acids. Germline lookup yields CDR1 MNHEY and CDR2 SVGEGT. The CDR3 loop is CASRFRTDGGEQYF. The CDR3 DNA reads TGTGCCAGCAGGTTCAGGACGGATGGGGGCGAGCAGTACTTC.

This clonotype came up a few times. This chain joins TRBV3-1 and TRBJ2-4; D not resolved. CDR1 and CDR2 (germline): LGHDT, YNNKEL (reference sequence). This CDR3 has 13 residues. Trimming took off 4 bases at V and 13 bases at J, with 17 bases between the two ends. DNA for the CDR3: TGTGCCAGCAGCCGAAACGGATTGGGTGAGCAGTACTTC. This sequence encodes CASSRNGLGEQYF. Looking up the rest from reference TRBV3-1 and TRBJ2-4 gives the full variable domain: DTAVSQTPKYLVTQMGNDKSIKCEQNLGHDTMYWYKQDSKKFLKIMFSYNNKELIINETVPNRFSPKSPDKAHLNLHINSLELGDSAVYFCASSRNGLGEQYFGAGTRLSVL.

This clonotype appeared a few times. This chain links TRBV24-1 with TRBJ2-7, with D possibly being TRBD1 or TRBD2 (6 bases each). Per germline, CDR1 KGHDR and CDR2 SFDVKD. V dropped 3 bases and J dropped 0 bases, with 14 bases sitting between them. This CDR3 has 16 amino acids. Written as DNA, the CDR3 is TGTGCCACCAGTGATGCATCGGGGGCTCGCTCCTACGAGCAGTACTTC. It is translated as CATSDASGARSYEQYF.

The chain links TRBV11-2 to TRBJ2-5; no firm D call. Germline values: CDR1 SGHAT, CDR2 FQNNGV. Trimming left V 3 bases short and J 0 bases short, with 8 bases between. This CDR3 has 14 residues. This CDR3 reads CASSFPSYQETQYF. As DNA, the CDR3 is TGTGCCAGCAGCTTTCCCAGCTACCAAGAGACCCAGTACTTC.

This clonotype was observed many times. V is TRBV3-1 and J is TRBJ2-7; no clear D gene. This CDR3 is built from 14 residues. Germline-derived CDR1 and CDR2 are LGHDT and YNNKEL (reference sequence). V was clipped by 3 bases and J by 6 bases, with 15 bases between them. CDR3 protein: CASSQSTILSEQYF. The CDR3 coding sequence is TGTGCCAGCAGCCAGTCCACAATTCTCTCCGAGCAGTACTTC.